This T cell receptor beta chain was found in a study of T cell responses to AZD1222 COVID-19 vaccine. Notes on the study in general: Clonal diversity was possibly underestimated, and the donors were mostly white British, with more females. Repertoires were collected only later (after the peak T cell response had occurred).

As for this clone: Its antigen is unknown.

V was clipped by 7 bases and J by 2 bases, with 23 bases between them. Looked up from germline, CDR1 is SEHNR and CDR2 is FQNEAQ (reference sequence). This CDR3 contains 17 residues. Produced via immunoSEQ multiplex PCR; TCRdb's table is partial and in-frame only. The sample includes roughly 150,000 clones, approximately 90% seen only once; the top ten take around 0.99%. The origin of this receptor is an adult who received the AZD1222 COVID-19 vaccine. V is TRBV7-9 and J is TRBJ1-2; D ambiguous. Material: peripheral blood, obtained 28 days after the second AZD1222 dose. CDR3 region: CASTLSAASSINYGYTF. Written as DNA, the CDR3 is TGTGCCAGCACCCTTTCCGCCGCTAGCTCAATAAACTATGGCTACACCTTC.